The TCR beta chain under discussion was sequenced for a study of blood T cell repertoires in COVID-19. Study-level background: Material from acute and convalescent COVID-19 was sourced from the United States, Italy and Spain. PBMCs, B-cell-depleted T cells, or T cells provided the cDNA or gDNA that made up the material.

TCRdb's table, derived via immunoSEQ multiplex PCR, lists solely in-frame clones and lacks some. The table lists some 190,000 clones, about 88% of them singletons. The CDR3 is made up of 20 amino acids. From germline, CDR1 is MDHEN and CDR2 SYDVKM. After removal of 5 bases from V and 2 bases from J, the junction contained 15 bases not matched to a gene. J is TRBJ2-3 and V is TRBV28, with 14 nucleotides matching TRBD2. The sequence derives from a woman in her forties who had recovered from COVID-19. The sequencing sample was made of peripheral blood. The CDR3 coding sequence is TGTGCCAGCAGTACACCGGGACTAGCGGGAGAGGTCTCGATCACAGATACGCAGTATTTT. Translation: CASSTPGLAGEVSITDTQYF.